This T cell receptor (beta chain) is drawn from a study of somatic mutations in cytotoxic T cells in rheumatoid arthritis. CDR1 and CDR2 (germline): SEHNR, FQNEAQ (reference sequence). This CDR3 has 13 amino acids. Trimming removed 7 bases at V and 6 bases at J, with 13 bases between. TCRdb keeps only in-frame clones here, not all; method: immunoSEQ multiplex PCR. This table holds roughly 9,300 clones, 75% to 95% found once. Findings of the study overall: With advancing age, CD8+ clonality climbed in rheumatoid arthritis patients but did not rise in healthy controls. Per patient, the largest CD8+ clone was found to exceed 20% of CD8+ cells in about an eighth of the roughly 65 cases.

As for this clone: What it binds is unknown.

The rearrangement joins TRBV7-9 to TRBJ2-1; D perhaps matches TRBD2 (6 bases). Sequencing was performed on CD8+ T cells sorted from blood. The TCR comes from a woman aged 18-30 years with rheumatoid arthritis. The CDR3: CASTQLASNEQFF. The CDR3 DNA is TGTGCCAGCACCCAGCTAGCGTCCAATGAGCAGTTCTTC.